This TCR beta chain derives from a study of T-cell reconstitution after alpha-beta-depleted transplantation in children. Study-level findings and limits: The main origin of T-cell counts and diversity one year after transplant was newly produced T cells.

As to this clonotype: Its target is not known.

For TCRbeta, the library was prepared with unique molecular identifiers. TCRdb reanalysed the PCR reads using MiXCR and keeps one entry per CDR3 protein. Among fewer than 1 million distinct CDR3 sequences, roughly 15% were seen once, and the ten largest hold approximately 5%. Between the trimmed V and J ends, which lost 2 bases and 7 bases, there was a span of 11 bases. This CDR3 region has 13 residues. This sequence joins TRBV12-3 or TRBV12-4 and TRBJ1-2; D is unresolved. The material sequenced was PBMCs, mostly from graft donor cells, taken 360 days after TCRalphabeta/CD19-depleted stem cell transplant. The origin of this receptor is a male patient between 5 and 17 years old who had a stem cell transplant for acute lymphoblastic leukemia, so the T cells may come from the graft donor. The CDR3 reads CASSLRRRVGYTF. CDR3 DNA: TGTGCCAGCAGTTTACGCAGGAGGGTTGGCTACACCTTC.